Each of the 13 T cell receptor beta chains below was sequenced from the same sample in a study of beta chain features in type 1 diabetes. Reverse transcription of all isolated RNA meant that expressed TCRB transcripts were sequenced. Clones were sequenced by immunoSEQ multiplex PCR, and TCRdb holds only the in-frame ones, with some missing. This table has under 450,000 clones, roughly 16% appearing once. Material: naive CD4+ T cells from blood. Source of these receptors: a woman aged 18-29 years in good health.

This sequence joins TRBV7-9 and TRBJ1-1; no firm D call. Trimming pared 0 bases from V and 5 bases from J, leaving 7 bases between. This CDR3 is 13 amino acids long. Germline-derived CDR1 and CDR2 are SEHNR and FQNEAQ (reference sequence). CDR3 DNA: TGTGCCAGCAGCTTAGCCGTATTGACTGAAGCTTTCTTT. It translates to CASSLAVLTEAFF.

V usage is TRBV5-8 and J usage is TRBJ2-5, with D perhaps TRBD2 (6 bases). V was trimmed by 4 bases and J by 0 bases, leaving 19 bases between them. The V gene's germline CDR1 is SGHTS and CDR2 YDEGEE. The CDR3 is made up of 17 amino acids. The CDR3 protein is CASSQGLGRWDQETQYF. DNA of the CDR3: TGTGCCAGCAGCCAAGGATTAGGGAGGTGGGACCAAGAGACCCAGTACTTC.

The rearrangement uses TRBV5-4 and TRBJ1-5; D possibly corresponds to TRBD1 (6 bases). Trimming shortened V by 4 bases and J by 4 bases, and 9 bases separated the two germline ends. Germline CDR1 SGHNT, CDR2 YYREEE (reference sequence). This CDR3 has 13 residues. Here the CDR3 reads CASSHQGNQPQHF. The CDR3 region has the DNA TGTGCCAGCAGCCATCAGGGGAATCAGCCCCAGCATTTT.

This clone occurred a few times. This sequence joins TRBV7-2 and TRBJ2-5, with TRBD2 matching 11 bases. With V trimmed by 1 base and J by 5 bases, 6 bases remained unmatched. The CDR3 is 16 amino acids. The germline V gene encodes CDR1 SGHTA and CDR2 FQGNSA. The DNA of the CDR3 is TGTGCCAGCAGCTTAGGTGTAGCGGGAGGGCGGGAGACCCAGTACTTC. This translates into CASSLGVAGGRETQYF.

This clone has a handful of counts. V usage is TRBV7-9 and J usage is TRBJ2-2, with 15 bases fitting TRBD2. Germline CDR1 SEHNR, CDR2 FQNEAQ (reference sequence). The CDR3 runs 19 residues. V shed 5 bases and J 7 bases; nucleotides not matched to a gene: 14. CDR3 DNA sequence: TGTGCCAGCAGCCACCGCCTCGGACTAGCGGGAGGGCCGAACGGGGAGCTGTTTTTT. Translating it yields CASSHRLGLAGGPNGELFF.

The gene calls are TRBV30 and TRBJ2-5, with unresolved D. The J call may be mistaken, given a closer DNA end match to TRBJ2-7. CDR3 length: 12 residues. Germline V CDR1 and CDR2: GTSNPN, SVGIG (reference sequence). In DNA form, the CDR3 reads TGTGCCTGGAGTGTACTTTGGTACGAGCAGTACTTC. Protein: CAWSVLWYEQYF.

The genes are TRBV14 and TRBJ1-2, with 8 bases lining up with TRBD1. Germline V gene sequence: CDR1 SGHDN, CDR2 FVKESK. The trim removed 6 bases at V and 6 bases at J, leaving 6 bases unmatched. The CDR3 loop spans 13 amino acids. Here the CDR3 reads CASRQDRVDGYTF. Written as DNA, the CDR3 is TGTGCCAGCAGGCAGGACAGGGTTGATGGCTACACCTTC.

J is TRBJ2-6 and V is TRBV19; no clear D gene. The CDR3 runs to 16 residues. The V gene's germline CDR1 is LNHDA and CDR2 SQIVND (reference sequence). V was shortened by 1 base and J by 0 bases, with 7 bases between the two germline ends. The CDR3 DNA sequence: TGTGCCAGTAGTATAGTGCGCGACTCTGGGGCCAACGTCCTGACTTTC. It is translated as CASSIVRDSGANVLTF.

This chain connects TRBV7-2 to TRBJ1-3, with a possible D match to TRBD1 (6 bases). The CDR3 consists of 17 residues. Trimming took 2 bases from V and 0 from J, leaving 14 bases between them. Germline V CDR1 and CDR2: SGHTA, FQGNSA. The DNA of the CDR3 is TGTGCCAGCAGCTTACATCCAGGGGAGTCCTCTGGAAACACCATATATTTT. Translating gives CASSLHPGESSGNTIYF.

J is TRBJ2-5 and V is TRBV30, with 7 bases identical to TRBD2. This CDR3 comprises 14 residues. V lost 4 bases and J lost 1; bases outside the gene matches: 6. The germline V gene has CDR1 GTSNPN and CDR2 SVGIG (reference sequence). CDR3 loop: CAWTLAGFQETQYF. The CDR3 DNA reads TGTGCCTGGACGTTAGCGGGTTTCCAAGAGACCCAGTACTTC.

This clone has a handful of counts. V is TRBV10-3 and J is TRBJ2-1, with TRBD2 matching 12 bases. V lost 6 bases and J lost 7; bases outside the gene matches: 7. Germline V CDR1 and CDR2: ENHRY, SYGVKD. CDR3 size: 15 residues. CDR3 sequence (DNA): TGTGCCATCAGACGACTAGCGGGAGAGGATAATGAGCAGTTCTTC. The encoded protein is CAIRRLAGEDNEQFF.

J is TRBJ1-5 and V is TRBV4-1, with D unresolved. V was cut by 0 bases and J by 2 bases, with 11 bases left in between. The germline V gene encodes CDR1 MGHRA and CDR2 YSYEKL. This CDR3 is 16 amino acids long. The CDR3 reads CASSQEWGDGNQPQHF. CDR3 DNA: TGCGCCAGCAGCCAAGAATGGGGAGATGGCAATCAGCCCCAGCATTTT.

The chain combines TRBV5-5 with TRBJ2-1; a weak D match, TRBD2 (6 bases). V was shortened by 4 bases and J by 7 bases, with 21 bases between the two germline ends. Germline-derived CDR1 and CDR2 are SGHKS and YYEKEE (reference sequence). CDR3 length: 16 residues. The DNA of the CDR3 is TGTGCCAGCAGCCCAGCAGGGACCCCGCGGGGAAATGAGCAGTTCTTC. This gives the protein CASSPAGTPRGNEQFF.